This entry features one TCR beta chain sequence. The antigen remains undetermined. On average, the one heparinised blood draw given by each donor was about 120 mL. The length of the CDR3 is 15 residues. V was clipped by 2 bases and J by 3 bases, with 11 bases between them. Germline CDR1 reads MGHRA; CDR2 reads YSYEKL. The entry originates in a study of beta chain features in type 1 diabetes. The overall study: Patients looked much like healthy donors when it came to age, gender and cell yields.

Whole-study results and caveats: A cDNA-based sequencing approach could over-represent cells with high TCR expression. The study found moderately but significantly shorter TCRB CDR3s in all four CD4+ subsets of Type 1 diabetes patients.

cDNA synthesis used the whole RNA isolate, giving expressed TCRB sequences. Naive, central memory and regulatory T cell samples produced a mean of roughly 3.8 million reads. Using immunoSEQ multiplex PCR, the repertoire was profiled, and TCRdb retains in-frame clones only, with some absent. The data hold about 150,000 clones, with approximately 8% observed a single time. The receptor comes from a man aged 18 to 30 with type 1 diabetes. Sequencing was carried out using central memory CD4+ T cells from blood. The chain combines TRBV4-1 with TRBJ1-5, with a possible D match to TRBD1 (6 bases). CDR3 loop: CASSQPGQLNQPQHF. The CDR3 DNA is TGCGCCAGCAGCCAACCCGGACAGCTCAATCAGCCCCAGCATTTT.